This T cell receptor (beta chain) was identified during a study of T cells in Graves' hyperthyroidism and ophthalmopathy. TCR beta CDR3 regions were amplified from RNA. The primer set for the first-round RT-PCR of the TCR CDR3 was HTBI. MiXCR, run by TCRdb on the multiplex PCR reads, gives a single entry per CDR3 protein. The sample lists approximately 870,000 distinct CDR3 sequences; around 39% were seen once. The germline V gene encodes CDR1 SEHNR and CDR2 FQNEAQ (reference sequence). The CDR3 runs 13 residues. V dropped 4 bases and J dropped 15; count of bases not matched to a gene: 8. This clonotype came up once.

V usage is TRBV7-9 and J usage is TRBJ1-6, with 8 positions matching TRBD1. Sequencing was carried out using blood. The sequence was collected from a man younger than 30 with Graves' hyperthyroidism. This CDR3 reads CASSSGQGHYLHF. Written as DNA, the CDR3 is TGTGCCAGCAGCTCAGGACAGGGCCACTACCTCCACTTT.